This T cell receptor (beta chain) was sequenced for a study of CD8 T cells in ankylosing spondylitis. Only a few counts were recorded for this clonotype. What it binds is not known. V was pared by 4 bases and J by 7 bases, with 12 bases of the junction left unmatched. Germline V gene sequence: CDR1 MDHEN, CDR2 SYDVKM. There are 16 residues in the CDR3. Whole-study results and caveats: Within peripheral blood, clones linked to disease were CD8+ and relatively rare. Ankylosing spondylitis blood appeared to carry a characteristic TCR beta motif of under ten highly homologous variants. Earlier reports found some motif variants in synovial fluid and blood in reactive arthritis.

TCRdb re-derived calls from the 5' RACE reads in MiXCR, one entry per CDR3 protein. The profile shows a few hundred thousand distinct CDR3 sequences, more than 20% of them singletons. The origin of this receptor is a male donor with ankylosing spondylitis. The sample consisted of blood, either unsorted or a sorted T cell fraction (not recorded which). The gene calls are TRBV28 and TRBJ2-1, with 8 bases matching TRBD2. Written as DNA, the CDR3 is TGTGCCAGCAGTTGGGTCGGGAGGGATAAGGGTAATGAGCAGTTCTTC. It codes for CASSWVGRDKGNEQFF.